This section outlines one T cell receptor (beta chain) sequence together with its context. The identical CDR3 is also encoded by other nucleotide sequences in the sample. The CDR3 length is 14 residues. Germline CDR1 reads SGHNT; CDR2 reads YYREEE (reference sequence). Trimming removed 4 bases from V and 1 base from J, with 11 bases in between. This record comes from a study of shared clonotypes between healthy human individuals. Clones were read by immunoSEQ multiplex PCR, and TCRdb kept only the in-frame ones, dropping some. The repertoire consists of about 2.3 million clones, with less than 95% occurring once and the leading ten covering 0.37%.

V gene TRBV5-4 combines with J gene TRBJ1-1, with D tentatively TRBD1 (5 bases). This TCR derives from a man between 18 and 35 years old in good health. Some clones in this sample may be carry-over from other donors' samples. The sequenced sample consisted of naive CD4+ T cells from PBMCs. Subset indicated: CD45RA+ positively selected. The CDR3 DNA is TGTGCCAGCAGCGCCGGGACCGCGAACACTGAAGCTTTCTTT. Protein sequence: CASSAGTANTEAFF. The whole variable domain, remainder taken from reference TRBV5-4 and TRBJ1-1, is ETGVTQSPTHLIKTRGQQVTLRCSSQSGHNTVSWYQQALGQGPQFIFQYYREEENGRGNFPPRFSGLQFPNYSSELNVNALELDDSALYLCASSAGTANTEAFFGQGTRLTVV.